The 22 T cell receptor beta chains below were found in one sample sequenced in a study of T-cell reconstitution after alpha-beta-depleted transplantation in children. This sample's TCRbeta library carried unique molecular identifier barcodes. One entry per CDR3 protein results from TCRdb running MiXCR on the PCR reads. Here the sample spans 700,000 or so distinct CDR3 sequences, about an eighth being singletons. The sample here was PBMCs, taken before TCRalphabeta/CD19-depleted stem cell transplant. The receptor set was obtained from a girl aged 2-15 years with congenital amegakaryocytic thrombocytopenia, due to receive a stem cell transplant.

This clonotype was picked up many times. The chain links TRBV29-1 to TRBJ2-1; D not resolved. The CDR3 runs 16 residues. The germline gives CDR1 SQVTM, CDR2 ANQGSEA. V lost 4 bases and J 0 bases, leaving 16 bases between the germline ends. The CDR3: CSVVPWVSSSYNEQFF. The CDR3 nucleotides read TGCAGCGTTGTCCCATGGGTCAGCAGCTCCTACAATGAGCAGTTCTTC.

The rearrangement uses TRBV5-1 and TRBJ2-5; D remains unclear. The CDR3 loop spans 14 amino acids. V was cut by 0 bases and J by 1 base, with 7 bases left in between. The V gene's germline CDR1 is SGHRS and CDR2 YFSETQ. The CDR3 sequence: CASSLAQLQETQYF. The DNA of the CDR3 is TGCGCCAGCAGCTTGGCACAGCTCCAAGAGACCCAGTACTTC.

This clonotype has more than one count but fewer than ten. The rearrangement joins TRBV20-1 to TRBJ2-7; 7 bases agree with TRBD2. Germline V gene sequence: CDR1 DFQATT, CDR2 SNEGSKA (reference sequence). Trimming cost V 2 bases and J 4 bases; bases outside gene matches: 14. The CDR3 is 16 amino acids. The CDR3: CSARLAVVAGTYEQYF. For the CDR3, the DNA is TGCAGTGCTAGACTTGCGGTGGTAGCGGGCACTTACGAGCAGTACTTC.

This clonotype has more than one count but fewer than ten. This rearrangement joins TRBV10-3 to TRBJ1-4; no firm D call. Trimming pared 5 bases from V and 7 bases from J, leaving 14 bases between. This CDR3 is 14 amino acids long. Germline V gene data show CDR1 as ENHRY and CDR2 as SYGVKD. The chain's CDR3 is CAISRSRDREKLFF. CDR3 DNA sequence: TGTGCCATCAGTCGGAGCAGAGATCGTGAAAAACTGTTTTTT.

This clonotype has just a few counts. The V gene is TRBV7-9, the J gene TRBJ2-7; the match to TRBD2 covers 9 bases. The CDR3 totals 16 residues. CDR1 is SEHNR and CDR2 is FQNEAQ in the germline V gene (reference sequence). V gave up 1 base and J gave up 2 bases; unmatched junction bases: 6. CDR3 bases: TGTGCCAGCAGCTTAGGTCACGGGACTAGCACCTACGAGCAGTACTTC. It yields the protein CASSLGHGTSTYEQYF.

This clonotype was recorded at least ten times. This chain links TRBV15 with TRBJ2-7; D may be TRBD1 or TRBD2 (6 bases each). Germline lookup yields CDR1 LNHNV and CDR2 YYDKDF (reference sequence). This CDR3 comprises 14 residues. V was trimmed by 1 base and J by 2 bases, leaving 9 bases between them. DNA for the CDR3: TGTGCCACCAGCAGAGCGGAGGGGGCCTACGAGCAGTACTTC. Protein product: CATSRAEGAYEQYF.

The chain employs TRBV20-1 and TRBJ2-7, with D perhaps matching TRBD1 (5 bases). With 7 bases removed from V and 2 bases from J, the gap between germline ends came to 9 bases. CDR1 and CDR2 from the germline V gene are DFQATT and SNEGSKA (reference sequence). This CDR3 has 11 amino acids. CDR3 sequence: CSGKGTYEQYF. The DNA of the CDR3 is TGCAGTGGTAAGGGGACCTACGAGCAGTACTTC.

This clonotype was recorded at least ten times. The chain combines TRBV20-1 with TRBJ1-2, with a tentative D call TRBD1 (5 bases). CDR1 and CDR2 (germline): DFQATT, SNEGSKA (reference sequence). V shed 6 bases and J shed 8 bases, with 22 bases lying between them. This CDR3 has 14 amino acids. The CDR3 DNA follows: TGCAGTGCCCAGAAGGGTGGGGGGAATCGGGGCTACACCTTC. Amino acid sequence: CSAQKGGGNRGYTF.

The chain has TRBV29-1 and TRBJ2-7; TRBD1 matches 10 bases. CDR1 SQVTM and CDR2 ANQGSEA come from the germline V gene. J gave up 6 bases and V 5 bases, and 7 bases lay outside the gene matches. The CDR3 has 13 amino acids. CDR3 amino acids: CSVRGTGAFEQYF. DNA for the CDR3: TGCAGCGTTCGGGGGACAGGGGCGTTCGAGCAGTACTTC.

The chain is built from TRBV7-9 and TRBJ2-1; maybe TRBD2 (5 bases). Germline lookup yields CDR1 SEHNR and CDR2 FQNEAQ (reference sequence). V was clipped by 1 base and J by 7 bases, with 17 bases between them. There are 16 residues in the CDR3. The CDR3 loop reads CASSLERSGGGNEQFF. CDR3 nucleotide sequence: TGTGCCAGCAGCTTAGAACGGTCGGGCGGAGGAAATGAGCAGTTCTTC. Using reference TRBV7-9 and TRBJ2-1 for the parts outside the CDR3, the full variable domain is DTGVSQNPRHKITKRGQNVTFRCDPISEHNRLYWYRQTLGQGPEFLTYFQNEAQLEKSRLLSDRFSAERPKGSFSTLEIQRTEQGDSAMYLCASSLERSGGGNEQFFGPGTRLTVL.

V gene TRBV7-9 combines with J gene TRBJ1-6; D remains ambiguous. The germline V gene encodes CDR1 SEHNR and CDR2 FQNEAQ (reference sequence). The CDR3 is 13 amino acids. The V end was cut by 3 bases, the J end by 9 bases, with 9 bases between. For the CDR3, the DNA is TGTGCCAGCAGCTTTCTCGTAGCTTCACCCCTCCACTTT. Amino acid sequence: CASSFLVASPLHF.

Many counts were recorded for this clonotype. This rearrangement joins TRBV5-1 to TRBJ2-7; 8 nucleotides align to TRBD2. J lost 5 bases, V lost 0 bases, and 7 bases had no gene match. Germline values: CDR1 SGHRS, CDR2 YFSETQ. CDR3 length: 15 amino acids. The CDR3 DNA reads TGCGCCAGCAGCTTGGTGGGCGGGAGGCCCGACGAGCAGTACTTC. This gives the protein CASSLVGGRPDEQYF.

A few counts support this clonotype. The chain joins TRBV20-1 to TRBJ2-7, with 12 nucleotides matching TRBD2. V was clipped by 4 bases and J by 0 bases; unmatched bases: 4. The germline V gene encodes CDR1 DFQATT and CDR2 SNEGSKA (reference sequence). This CDR3 is built from 15 residues. CDR3 nucleotides: TGCAGTGCTACCGGACTAGCGGGGTCCTCCTACGAGCAGTACTTC. This sequence encodes CSATGLAGSSYEQYF.

The DNA of the CDR3 is TGTGCCAGCAGCCGATTAGCGGGAAGGGCGTCCTACAATGAGCAGTTCTTC. This sequence encodes CASSRLAGRASYNEQFF. V gene TRBV4-2 combines with J gene TRBJ2-1, with 8 bases lining up with TRBD2. In germline, CDR1 is LGHNA, CDR2 YNFKEQ. CDR3 length: 17 amino acids. Trimming took 4 bases from V and 1 from J; bases not matched to a gene: 9.

This clonotype was detected only a few times. The chain links TRBV5-1 to TRBJ2-1, with D unresolved. Germline loops: CDR1 SGHRS, CDR2 YFSETQ. The V and J ends lost 2 bases and 6 bases respectively, with 12 bases between them. The CDR3 loop spans 14 amino acids. The CDR3 region has the DNA TGCGCCAGCAGCTTATCACCGACCGGCAATGAGCAGTTCTTC. Translation: CASSLSPTGNEQFF. The full variable domain, its missing parts supplied by reference TRBV5-1 and TRBJ2-1, is KAGVTQTPRYLIKTRGQQVTLSCSPISGHRSVSWYQQTPGQGLQFLFEYFSETQRNKGNFPGRFSGRQFSNSRSEMNVSTLELGDSALYLCASSLSPTGNEQFFGPGTRLTVL.

This CDR3 is CASSPGLAGNRYQETQYF. The CDR3 DNA is TGTGCCAGCTCACCAGGACTAGCGGGAAACCGGTACCAAGAGACCCAGTACTTC. The V and J genes are TRBV18 and TRBJ2-5, with 12 bases matching TRBD2. This CDR3 contains 18 residues. The trim removed 2 bases at V and 0 bases at J, leaving 7 bases unmatched. Germline V gene lookup returns CDR1 KGHSH and CDR2 LQKENI.

This clonotype was counted only a few times. V and J are TRBV20-1 and TRBJ2-4; 9 bases agree with TRBD1. CDR1 and CDR2 from the germline V gene are DFQATT and SNEGSKA (reference sequence). CDR3 length: 18 amino acids. The ends lost 0 bases at V and 3 bases at J; junction bases unmatched: 12. CDR3 region: CSARDLQGAPRDKNIQYF. The CDR3, as DNA: TGCAGTGCTAGAGATCTACAGGGGGCCCCCCGCGACAAAAACATTCAGTACTTC.

This clonotype was found a few times. The rearrangement uses TRBV19 and TRBJ2-5, with 8 bases fitting TRBD2. The CDR3 covers 15 residues. The V gene's germline CDR1 is LNHDA and CDR2 SQIVND (reference sequence). V lost 9 bases and J lost 5; bases outside the gene matches: 14. The CDR3 here is CASRSGSTPPETQYF. CDR3 nucleotides: TGTGCCAGCAGAAGCGGGAGTACACCCCCGGAGACCCAGTACTTC.

The CDR3 reads CASSRRDRDEKLFF. CDR3 in DNA: TGCGCCAGCAGCCGAAGAGACAGGGATGAAAAACTGTTTTTT. The chain has TRBV5-1 and TRBJ1-4, with 7 bases lining up with TRBD1. Germline V gene lookup returns CDR1 SGHRS and CDR2 YFSETQ. This CDR3 has 14 amino acids. Losses at the gene ends were 4 bases for V and 6 bases for J; bases not matched to a gene: 6. The variable domain in full, completed from reference TRBV5-1 and TRBJ1-4, reads KAGVTQTPRYLIKTRGQQVTLSCSPISGHRSVSWYQQTPGQGLQFLFEYFSETQRNKGNFPGRFSGRQFSNSRSEMNVSTLELGDSALYLCASSRRDRDEKLFFGSGTQLSVL.

This clonotype was seen ten or more times. The rearrangement links TRBV20-1 to TRBJ2-7; 9 bases align to TRBD1. This CDR3 contains 15 residues. Per germline, CDR1 DFQATT and CDR2 SNEGSKA (reference sequence). The junction had 12 bases not matched to a gene; V was cut back by 6 bases and J by 3 bases. CDR3 in DNA: TGCAGTGCCCTCCCTTTGATGGACAGGGGCTACGAGCAGTACTTC. Encoded protein: CSALPLMDRGYEQYF.

This clonotype showed up many times. This chain uses TRBV11-2 with TRBJ2-6; no clear D. Germline-derived CDR1 and CDR2 are SGHAT and FQNNGV. The CDR3 has 16 residues. V dropped 0 bases and J dropped 2 bases, with 8 bases sitting between them. CDR3 in amino acids: CASSLDRVTGANVLTF. The CDR3 nucleotides read TGTGCCAGCAGCTTAGATCGAGTCACTGGGGCCAACGTCCTGACTTTC.

This clonotype was counted between two and nine times. The rearrangement joins TRBV5-1 to TRBJ2-1; D is perhaps TRBD1 (5 bases). CDR1 is SGHRS, CDR2 YFSETQ, per germline. V lost 2 bases, J lost 6 bases, and 15 bases lay in between. The CDR3 has 15 amino acids. The CDR3: CASSLLQGLGNEQFF. The CDR3 coding sequence is TGCGCCAGCAGCTTATTGCAGGGCCTGGGCAATGAGCAGTTCTTC.